These 27 T cell receptor beta chains were all obtained from the same sample, sequenced in a study of shared clonotypes between healthy human individuals. Data came from immunoSEQ multiplex PCR; TCRdb stores just in-frame clones and leaves some out. In the table there are a few million clones, 85% to 95% of which are singletons. The sample comprised naive CD4+ T cells sorted from blood. Subset given: CD45RA+ positively selected. Receptors were obtained from a man between 18 and 35 years old in good health.

The chain links TRBV5-6 to TRBJ2-1, with 10 positions matching TRBD1. The V gene end was trimmed by 4 bases and the J gene end by 7 bases; junction bases not matched to a gene: 11. The CDR3 runs 16 residues. The V gene's germline CDR1 is SGHDT and CDR2 YYEEEE. The CDR3 DNA is TGTGCCAGCAGCAAGGGGGCCGGGACAGGGGCGAATGAGCAGTTCTTC. Translating it yields CASSKGAGTGANEQFF.

For this clone: The germline gene is not matched at one end of the junction; a read error may be the cause. This rearrangement joins TRBV12-5 to TRBJ1-2, with TRBD1 matching over 7 bases. The germline V gene has CDR1 LGHNT and CDR2 FRNRAP. CDR3 length: 12 residues. This CDR3 is CASGSTGYAYTF. CDR3 sequence (DNA): TGTGCTAGTGGCTCGACAGGGTATGCCTACACCTTC. Full variable domain (rest looked up from reference TRBV12-5 and TRBJ1-2): DARVTQTPRHKVTEMGQEVTMRCQPILGHNTVFWYRQTMMQGLELLAYFRNRAPLDDSGMPKDRFSAEMPDATLATLKIQPSEPRDSAVYFCASGSTGYAYTFGSGTRLTVV.

This clone appeared a few times. This chain joins TRBV20-1 and TRBJ1-1, with D unresolved. V was trimmed by 6 bases and J by 6 bases, leaving 11 bases between them. CDR1 and CDR2 from the germline V gene are DFQATT and SNEGSKA (reference sequence). This CDR3 is built from 11 residues. As DNA, the CDR3 is TGCAGTGCCGATCATACGGCTGAAGCTTTCTTT. Its translation: CSADHTAEAFF.

V is TRBV7-2 and J is TRBJ2-5, with 13 bases identical to TRBD2. The CDR3 runs to 17 residues. CDR1 and CDR2 from the germline V gene are SGHTA and FQGNSA. V lost 1 base to trimming and J lost 5 bases; unmatched junction nucleotides: 7. The CDR3 sequence is CASSLGTSGGLRETQYF. CDR3 nucleotides: TGTGCCAGCAGCTTAGGGACTAGCGGGGGTCTCCGGGAGACCCAGTACTTC.

The chain recombines TRBV6-1 with TRBJ1-2; 7 positions agree with TRBD1. Germline V CDR1 and CDR2: MNHNS, SASEGT. The CDR3 consists of 14 residues. V was clipped by 3 bases and J by 2 bases; unmatched bases: 3. CDR3 sequence: CASSEVRGNYGYTF. The CDR3 DNA reads TGTGCCAGCAGTGAGGTCAGGGGGAACTATGGCTACACCTTC.

The genes are TRBV5-1 and TRBJ2-5; D might be TRBD2 (6 bases). Germline V gives CDR1 SGHRS, CDR2 YFSETQ. V was shortened by 6 bases and J by 2 bases, with 17 bases between the two germline ends. The CDR3 spans 15 residues. CDR3 coding DNA: TGCGCCAGCACTGAGTTGGGACTTCGACAAGAGACCCAGTACTTC. Its protein is CASTELGLRQETQYF.

A remark on this clone: Other nucleotide sequences in the sample specify the same CDR3. The genes are TRBV7-9 and TRBJ1-3; maybe TRBD1 (6 bases). Germline loops: CDR1 SEHNR, CDR2 FQNEAQ (reference sequence). This CDR3 has 13 amino acids. Trimming took 5 bases from V and 4 from J, leaving 9 bases between them. CDR3 loop: CASSLGQGNTIYF. CDR3 nucleotide sequence: TGTGCCAGCAGCCTAGGACAGGGAAACACCATATATTTT.

The chain links TRBV7-9 to TRBJ2-3, with D perhaps TRBD1 or TRBD2 (5 bases each). This CDR3 has 17 residues. The germline gives CDR1 SEHNR, CDR2 FQNEAQ (reference sequence). The V gene lost 5 bases and the J gene lost 1 base, with 19 bases spanning the gap. The CDR3 region is CASSPRGFQGGTDTQYF. The CDR3 DNA reads as TGTGCCAGCAGCCCCCGAGGCTTTCAGGGAGGCACAGATACGCAGTATTTT.

This chain links TRBV7-9 with TRBJ1-1; D perhaps matches TRBD1 (6 bases). V lost 5 bases, J lost 5 bases, and 18 bases lay in between. Germline-derived CDR1 and CDR2 are SEHNR and FQNEAQ (reference sequence). CDR3 length equals 15 residues. CDR3 loop: CASSRDLARGTEAFF. The CDR3 DNA sequence: TGTGCCAGCAGCCGCGATTTGGCCAGGGGAACTGAAGCTTTCTTT.

The rearrangement uses TRBV4-2 and TRBJ2-1; TRBD2 matches 13 bases. Germline trimming cut 4 bases from V and 6 bases from J; bases unmatched to any gene: 3. In germline, CDR1 is LGHNA, CDR2 YNFKEQ. The CDR3 consists of 15 residues. The CDR3 nucleotides are TGTGCCAGCAGCCCGGGACTAGCGGGACGCAATGAGCAGTTCTTC. It translates to CASSPGLAGRNEQFF.

CDR3 sequence (DNA): TGTGCCAGTAGCCCCGCGGAGGGTCGACGCCGGTTTTTT. Its translation is CASSPAEGRRRFF. The V gene is TRBV19, the J gene TRBJ1-4; D not resolved. Trimming removed 6 bases from V and 16 bases from J, with 21 bases in between. Germline V gives CDR1 LNHDA, CDR2 SQIVND (reference sequence). The CDR3 runs to 13 residues.

The chain combines TRBV2 with TRBJ2-7; D unresolved. Trimming removed 4 bases from V and 3 bases from J, with 10 bases in between. This CDR3 is 13 amino acids long. The germline CDR1 and CDR2 sequences are SNHLY and FYNNEI. The CDR3 DNA follows: TGTGCCAGCAGTGGGAATAACTTCTACGAGCAGTACTTC. This gives the protein CASSGNNFYEQYF. Looking up the rest from reference TRBV2 and TRBJ2-7 gives the full variable domain: EPEVTQTPSHQVTQMGQEVILRCVPISNHLYFYWYRQILGQKVEFLVSFYNNEISEKSEIFDDQFSVERPDGSNFTLKIRSTKLEDSAMYFCASSGNNFYEQYFGPGTRLTVT.

This rearrangement joins TRBV5-5 to TRBJ2-7; the D call may be TRBD1 or TRBD2 (5 bases each). Germline CDR1 SGHKS, CDR2 YYEKEE (reference sequence). The CDR3 totals 16 residues. Trimming took 0 bases from V and 0 from J, leaving 13 bases between them. CDR3 residues: CASSLGMRGPSYEQYF. The CDR3 DNA sequence: TGTGCCAGCAGCTTGGGAATGAGGGGACCCTCCTACGAGCAGTACTTC.

The V gene is TRBV4-1, the J gene TRBJ1-5; possibly TRBD1 for D (5 bases). V was cut by 5 bases and J by 6 bases, with 11 bases left in between. The CDR3 has 13 residues. Germline V gene data show CDR1 as MGHRA and CDR2 as YSYEKL. DNA of the CDR3: TGCGCCAGCAGCGTCTCTGGGGGTCAGCCCCAGCATTTT. Translated, it gives CASSVSGGQPQHF.

The chain links TRBV28 to TRBJ1-2; possibly TRBD1 for D (5 bases). The length of the CDR3 is 15 residues. Germline V gene sequence: CDR1 MDHEN, CDR2 SYDVKM. V dropped 6 bases and J dropped 0 bases, with 14 bases sitting between them. The CDR3 DNA sequence: TGTGCCAGCAGGACGTCAGGGTCCTCTAACTATGGCTACACCTTC. Amino acid sequence: CASRTSGSSNYGYTF.

The chain uses TRBV19 and TRBJ1-6; possible D gene TRBD1, 5 bases. The germline CDR1 and CDR2 sequences are LNHDA and SQIVND (reference sequence). The CDR3 runs 16 residues. The V end was cut by 6 bases, the J end by 6 bases, with 18 bases between. CDR3 sequence: CASSPFNGAGNSPLHF. DNA of the CDR3: TGTGCCAGTAGCCCCTTCAACGGGGCAGGTAATTCACCCCTCCACTTT.

Remarks on this clone: This CDR3 is also generated by other DNA sequences in the sample. The chain employs TRBV5-1 and TRBJ2-1, with 8 bases matching TRBD2. CDR1 and CDR2 (germline): SGHRS, YFSETQ. This CDR3 is 15 amino acids long. V was clipped by 1 base and J by 4 bases; unmatched bases: 4. The CDR3 loop is CASSLSGGDYNEQFF. The DNA for the CDR3 is TGCGCCAGCAGCTTGTCGGGAGGGGATTACAATGAGCAGTTCTTC.

This clone was found a few times. Other DNA sequences in the same sample also yield this CDR3. The chain links TRBV28 to TRBJ1-2; D gene ambiguous. The V end lost 4 bases, the J end lost 7 bases, and 4 bases lay between the germline ends. There are 10 residues in the CDR3. Germline V gives CDR1 MDHEN, CDR2 SYDVKM. DNA for the CDR3: TGTGCCAGCAGTTATCGTGGCTACACCTTC. Its translation is CASSYRGYTF.

This sequence joins TRBV6-6 and TRBJ2-7, with D hard to call. V lost 6 bases to trimming and J lost 0 bases, with 12 bases between them. Germline V CDR1 and CDR2: MNHNY, SVGAGI (reference sequence). The CDR3 contains 14 residues. The CDR3 DNA follows: TGTGCCAGCAGCCCACTGGGCAACTCCTACGAGCAGTACTTC. Translation gives CASSPLGNSYEQYF.

V and J are TRBV4-1 and TRBJ2-7; D is possibly TRBD1 or TRBD2 (5 bases each). Germline CDR1 MGHRA, CDR2 YSYEKL. CDR3 length: 16 residues. The germline V and J ends were trimmed by 1 base and 3 bases, with 16 bases remaining between them. CDR3 residues: CASSQVPGTGNYEQYF. In DNA form, the CDR3 reads TGCGCCAGCAGCCAAGTCCCCGGGACGGGAAACTACGAGCAGTACTTC.

This clone appeared a single time. The same CDR3 is also encoded by other DNA sequences in this sample. The chain recombines TRBV18 with TRBJ2-7; TRBD1 agrees at 9 bases. After removal of 6 bases from V and 1 base from J, the junction contained 4 bases not matched to a gene. The CDR3 has 14 amino acids. The germline V gene has CDR1 KGHSH and CDR2 LQKENI. As DNA, the CDR3 is TGTGCCAGCTCTCCCGGACAGGGGTCCTACGAGCAGTACTTC. Its protein product is CASSPGQGSYEQYF. Using reference TRBV18 and TRBJ2-7 for the parts outside the CDR3, the full variable domain is NAGVMQNPRHLVRRRGQEARLRCSPMKGHSHVYWYRQLPEEGLKFMVYLQKENIIDESGMPKERFSAEFPKEGPSILRIQQVVRGDSAAYFCASSPGQGSYEQYFGPGTRLTVT.

CDR3 bases: TGTGCCAGTAGTATAGCGACGGCGCCCGCAACTAATGAAAAACTGTTTTTT. Translating gives CASSIATAPATNEKLFF. The chain combines TRBV19 with TRBJ1-4; D is undetermined. Germline V gene data show CDR1 as LNHDA and CDR2 as SQIVND (reference sequence). Between the trimmed V and J ends, which lost 1 base and 0 bases, there was a span of 12 bases. The length of the CDR3 is 17 residues.

V and J are TRBV7-8 and TRBJ2-3; 8 bases map to TRBD2. With 5 bases clipped from V and 4 bases from J, the junction kept 11 bases outside the gene matches. There are 16 residues in the CDR3. The germline V gene encodes CDR1 SGHVS and CDR2 FQNEAQ. The CDR3 protein is CASSPTGLAPPDTQYF. DNA of the CDR3: TGTGCCAGCAGCCCTACAGGACTAGCCCCCCCAGATACGCAGTATTTT.

The chain couples TRBV28 to TRBJ2-7; 10 bases align to TRBD1. V gave up 6 bases and J gave up 1 base; unmatched junction bases: 6. The CDR3 totals 15 residues. Per germline, CDR1 MDHEN and CDR2 SYDVKM. The chain's CDR3 is CASSPRDRGSYEQYF. The CDR3, as DNA: TGTGCCAGCAGCCCCAGGGACAGGGGTTCCTACGAGCAGTACTTC.

The gene calls are TRBV5-1 and TRBJ1-6; D gene uncertain. In germline, CDR1 is SGHRS, CDR2 YFSETQ. CDR3 length equals 12 residues. V lost 0 bases and J 14 bases, leaving 9 bases between the germline ends. CDR3 amino acids: CASSLAGGALHF. CDR3 in DNA: TGCGCCAGCAGCTTGGCCGGCGGGGCCCTCCACTTT.

This chain uses TRBV18 with TRBJ1-2; perhaps TRBD1 as D (5 bases). Trimming cost V 3 bases and J 2 bases, with 13 bases left between them. This CDR3 has 15 amino acids. CDR1 is KGHSH and CDR2 is LQKENI in the germline V gene. The CDR3 loop reads CASSPGGSRNYGYTF. DNA of the CDR3: TGTGCCAGCTCACCGGGGGGGTCCCGAAACTATGGCTACACCTTC.

V and J are TRBV18 and TRBJ1-3; the D gene is possibly TRBD1 (6 bases). In germline, CDR1 is KGHSH, CDR2 LQKENI. The germline V and J ends were trimmed by 5 bases and 0 bases, with 11 bases remaining between them. This CDR3 has 15 residues. The CDR3 sequence is CASSTGSISGNTIYF. The CDR3 DNA is TGTGCCAGCTCAACAGGGTCCATCTCTGGAAACACCATATATTTT.